What follows are 16 T cell receptor beta chains derived from one specimen sequenced in a study of blood T cell repertoires in COVID-19. Produced via immunoSEQ multiplex PCR; TCRdb's table is partial and in-frame only. This sample has around 160,000 clones, with 65% to 85% found just once. Sequencing used peripheral blood. The receptors originated from a man in his sixties with active or convalescent COVID-19.

The gene calls are TRBV11-2 and TRBJ2-3; a possible D gene is TRBD1 (6 bases). Germline values: CDR1 SGHAT, CDR2 FQNNGV. The CDR3 has 13 residues. V was shortened by 4 bases and J by 2 bases, with 7 bases between the two germline ends. The CDR3 reads CASSYRVTDTQYF. Written as DNA, the CDR3 is TGTGCCAGCAGCTACAGGGTCACAGATACGCAGTATTTT.

This clone has just one count. The CDR3 DNA follows: TGCGCCAGCAGTGCCGGGAGAGGAAACACCATATATTTT. Translation gives CASSAGRGNTIYF. This rearrangement joins TRBV10-1 to TRBJ1-3; no definite D call. The CDR3 contains 13 residues. Germline V CDR1 and CDR2: WNHNN, SYGVQD (reference sequence). V lost 4 bases and J 4 bases, leaving 8 bases between the germline ends.

CDR3 nucleotide sequence: TGTGCCAGCAGTCCAAGGCCACAGGGGTTGTCCTACGAGCAGTACTTC. Translation gives CASSPRPQGLSYEQYF. This chain joins TRBV27 and TRBJ2-7; 7 bases match TRBD1. This CDR3 is built from 16 residues. Germline CDR1 is MNHEY and CDR2 is SMNVEV (reference sequence). With V trimmed by 5 bases and J by 1 base, 11 bases remained unmatched.

This clone was seen once. A much larger clone is a single base away; this may be a read error. The V call is TRBV5-1, the J call TRBJ2-7, with 7 nucleotides matching TRBD1. Germline CDR1 reads SGHRS; CDR2 reads YFSETQ. CDR3 length: 15 amino acids. The CDR3 DNA reads as TGCACCAGCAGCTTGGGGACGGGACAGCCTTACGAGCAGTACTTC. This codes for CTSSLGTGQPYEQYF.

The chain uses TRBV10-3 and TRBJ2-7; TRBD2 matches 7 bases. Losses at the gene ends were 2 bases for V and 3 bases for J; bases not matched to a gene: 7. Germline V lookup: CDR1 ENHRY, CDR2 SYGVKD. The CDR3 covers 15 residues. CDR3 sequence (DNA): TGTGCCATCAGTGAGGGGTCGGGGGGATTCTACGAGCAGTACTTC. Translated: CAISEGSGGFYEQYF.

The J gene is TRBJ1-2, the V gene TRBV3-1 (or the pseudogene TRBV3-2), with 12 bases fitting TRBD1. J lost 2 bases, V lost 4 bases, and 2 bases had no gene match. This CDR3 has 15 amino acids. Germline CDR1 reads LGHDT; CDR2 reads YNNKEL (reference sequence). CDR3 sequence reads: CASSPGTGGNYGYTF. CDR3 sequence (DNA): TGTGCCAGCAGCCCCGGGACAGGGGGCAACTATGGCTACACCTTC.

The V gene is TRBV21-1, the J gene TRBJ2-7; TRBD2 was called by the table and not checked on the DNA. TRBV21-1 is flagged as a pseudogene. This CDR3 region has 21 residues. The CDR3 is CASSKADFRRTSVSLAYEQYF. DNA of the CDR3: TGTGCCAGCAGCAAAGCTGACTTTAGGAGGACTAGCGTTAGTCTGGCCTACGAGCAGTACTTC.

This chain uses TRBV7-3 with TRBJ2-7; 8 bases align to TRBD1. The CDR3 spans 13 residues. CDR1 and CDR2 (germline): SGHTA, FQGTGA. V shed 5 bases, J shed 3 bases, and the junction held 3 bases outside the gene matches. CDR3 nucleotides: TGTGCCAGCAGCCGCGGACAGGGCTACGAGCAGTACTTC. Its translation is CASSRGQGYEQYF.

The chain recombines TRBV5-4 with TRBJ1-2; no reliable D call. Trimming left V 4 bases short and J 0 bases short, with 16 bases between. Germline V gene lookup returns CDR1 SGHNT and CDR2 YYREEE (reference sequence). CDR3 length: 16 residues. In DNA, the CDR3 is TGTGCCAGCAGCCCCCCCATGGGCGAATCTAACTATGGCTACACCTTC. Its translation: CASSPPMGESNYGYTF.

About this clone: This same CDR3 is encoded by further DNA sequences in the sample. The V call is TRBV5-1, the J call TRBJ1-1; unclear D gene. Germline V gives CDR1 SGHRS, CDR2 YFSETQ. There are 14 residues in the CDR3. Between the trimmed V and J ends, which lost 0 bases and 1 base, there was a span of 7 bases. This CDR3 reads CASSLGGPNTEAFF. The CDR3 DNA follows: TGCGCCAGCAGCTTGGGAGGTCCGAACACTGAAGCTTTCTTT. Filled out from reference TRBV5-1 and TRBJ1-1, the complete variable domain reads KAGVTQTPRYLIKTRGQQVTLSCSPISGHRSVSWYQQTPGQGLQFLFEYFSETQRNKGNFPGRFSGRQFSNSRSEMNVSTLELGDSALYLCASSLGGPNTEAFFGQGTRLTVV.

The genes are TRBV5-1 and TRBJ2-7; 16 bases map to TRBD2. V gave up 4 bases and J gave up 9 bases; unmatched junction bases: 10. This CDR3 region has 16 residues. Germline V CDR1 and CDR2: SGHRS, YFSETQ. CDR3 nucleotides: TGCGCCAGCAGCCAGGGACTAGCGGGGGGGCCGGGTGCGCAGTACTTC. It translates to CASSQGLAGGPGAQYF.

The J gene is TRBJ2-6, the V gene TRBV7-8; no clear D. V lost 3 bases and J lost 0, with 3 bases in between. The CDR3 loop spans 14 amino acids. Germline V gene lookup returns CDR1 SGHVS and CDR2 FQNEAQ. CDR3 nucleotide sequence: TGTGCCAGCAGCTTCTCCTCTGGGGCCAACGTCCTGACTTTC. Translation: CASSFSSGANVLTF.

The chain recombines TRBV18 with TRBJ2-7, with D perhaps TRBD2 (5 bases). V was shortened by 3 bases and J by 1 base, with 10 bases between the two germline ends. Germline V gives CDR1 KGHSH, CDR2 LQKENI. This CDR3 is built from 14 residues. CDR3 residues: CASSPRANSYEQYF. As DNA, the CDR3 is TGTGCCAGCTCACCGCGGGCCAATTCCTACGAGCAGTACTTC.

This chain uses TRBV7-9 with TRBJ1-2; 9 bases match TRBD1. Germline loops: CDR1 SEHNR, CDR2 FQNEAQ (reference sequence). V lost 3 bases to trimming and J lost 5 bases; unmatched junction nucleotides: 13. This CDR3 contains 17 residues. The CDR3 bases are TGTGCCAGCAGCTTTTATACGGGGTCGGGACAGGGATATGGCTACACCTTC. Residues: CASSFYTGSGQGYGYTF.

The chain couples TRBV11-2 to TRBJ2-7, with 9 bases identical to TRBD2. The CDR3 sequence is 16 residues long. CDR1 is SGHAT, CDR2 FQNNGV, per germline. V lost 5 bases to trimming and J lost 4 bases; unmatched junction nucleotides: 12. CDR3 residues: CASSLTVVSGSYEQYF. For the CDR3, the DNA is TGTGCCAGCAGCCTAACTGTAGTTAGCGGGAGTTACGAGCAGTACTTC.

V gene TRBV6-5 combines with J gene TRBJ2-7, with D possibly matching TRBD1 (7 bases). Germline assignment: CDR1 MNHEY and CDR2 SVGAGI. The CDR3 spans 14 residues. Trimming removed 6 bases from V and 0 bases from J, with 12 bases in between. CDR3 sequence: CASSQGGSSYEQYF. CDR3 sequence (DNA): TGTGCCAGCAGCCAGGGGGGCTCCTCCTACGAGCAGTACTTC.